The rows below give T cell receptor beta chains drawn from one sample of a study of cytomegalovirus exposure and HLA in healthy donors. Sequencing used immunoSEQ multiplex PCR; TCRdb keeps in-frame clones, though not all of them. The table lists fewer than 250,000 clones, 60% to 80% of them singletons. The sequenced material came from PBMCs. The receptors derive from a woman in her 30s in good health and CMV-seronegative. CDR3s include the opening cysteine and the closing phenylalanine or tryptophan. D genes are given only for firm matches. The size of a clone is reported for some rows only, either as once, few or many, or as a class for expanded clones.

d_call clone_size j_call v_call cdr3_nt cdr3_aa
TRBD1 NA TRBJ2-7 TRBV6-5 TGTGCCAGCAGGCCCCCGGGACAGGGGCGTGAGCAGTACTTC CASRPPGQGREQYF
TRBD1 NA TRBJ1-1 TRBV19 TGTGCCAGTAGTATACGGGCAGGGGGAGAAACTGAAGCTTTCTTT CASSIRAGGETEAFF
NA once TRBJ2-5 TRBV6-5 TGTGCCAGCAGTTACGGGCGAGGACAGGAGACCCAGTACTTC CASSYGRGQETQYF
TRBD2 NA TRBJ2-5 TRBV11-2 TGTGCCAGCAGCTTATGGGGGGGGGAGACCCAGTACTTC CASSLWGGETQYF
NA NA TRBJ1-1 TRBV29-1 TGCAGAGTCTTACAGGGACCAAAACGCGATTTCTTT CRVLQGPKRDFF
NA few TRBJ2-7 TRBV5-1 TGCGCCAGCAGCTTGCCCGGGGGGCGGGAGCAGTACTTC CASSLPGGREQYF
TRBD1 NA TRBJ1-2 TRBV2 TGTGCCAGCAGGGGGACAGCCACCCAGTATGGCTACACCTTC CASRGTATQYGYTF
TRBD1 NA TRBJ2-7 TRBV15 TGTGCCACCAGCAGGGACAGGGGTTCCTACGAGCAGTACTTC CATSRDRGSYEQYF
TRBD2 NA TRBJ2-1 TRBV7-7 TGTGCTAGCAGCCTTAGCGGGGGGGCGGGCAATGAGCAGTTCTTC CASSLSGGAGNEQFF
NA once TRBJ1-1 TRBV7-9 TGTGCCAGCACCGACACTGAAGCTTTCTTT CASTDTEAFF
TRBD2 NA TRBJ2-7 TRBV14 TGTGCCAGCAGCCAGGCTAGCGGGGGCGCTGGGACTCGGTACTTC CASSQASGGAGTRYF
NA NA TRBJ2-3 TRBV30 TGTGCCTTGGAGACGGGTCCTCTCCTGGGAGATACGCAGTATTTT CALETGPLLGDTQYF
NA NA TRBJ1-2 TRBV11-1 TGTGCCAGCAGCCTTACAGGGTTACATGGCTACACCTTC CASSLTGLHGYTF
TRBD2 NA TRBJ2-1 TRBV10-3 TGTGCCATCACAAGCGGGGGGGCCGATGAGCAGTTCTTC CAITSGGADEQFF
TRBD1 NA TRBJ1-3 TRBV7-3 TGTGCCAGCAGCTTAAGCCCAGGGGGCTCTGGAAACACCATATATTTT CASSLSPGGSGNTIYF
TRBD1 NA TRBJ2-6 TRBV19 TGTGCCAGTAGTTTCAGACAGGGCCCCTCTGGGGCCAACGTCCTGACTTTC CASSFRQGPSGANVLTF
NA NA TRBJ2-7 TRBV27 TGTGCCAGCAGACCCATTGAGGGCGAGCAGTACTTC CASRPIEGEQYF
NA NA TRBJ1-1 TRBV18 TGTGCCAGCTCACCTACAGGGCTAGAAGCTTTCTTT CASSPTGLEAFF
NA NA TRBJ2-5 TRBV27 TGTGCCAGCAGTCTGAACAGGGTGGGCGAGACCCAGTACTTC CASSLNRVGETQYF
NA once TRBJ1-1 TRBV25-1 TGTGCCAGCACTGCGGATATGAACACTGAAGCTTTCTTT CASTADMNTEAFF
NA NA TRBJ2-2 TRBV6-1 TGTGCCAGCAGGGAAGCAGCGACGGATAACACCGGGGAGCTGTTTTTT CASREAATDNTGELFF
NA NA TRBJ1-2 TRBV30 TGTGCCTGGAGTACCCCTTTGGGGGCGCGGGGGTCGAGTGGCTACACCTTC CAWSTPLGARGSSGYTF
TRBD2 NA TRBJ2-1 TRBV7-2 TGTGCCAGCAGCCAGACTAGCGGGGGCAACAATGAGCAGTTCTTC CASSQTSGGNNEQFF
TRBD2 NA TRBJ2-1 TRBV5-6 TGTGCCAGCAGCTTGTTAGCGGGGGCCTACAATGAGCAGTTCTTC CASSLLAGAYNEQFF
NA NA TRBJ1-1 TRBV25-1 TGTGCCAGCAGCCCATTTGGGGGCGGATTGAACACTGAAGCTTTCTTT CASSPFGGGLNTEAFF
NA NA TRBJ2-5 TRBV6-1 TGTGCCAGCAAGCTGGGCACGACCCAGTACTTC CASKLGTTQYF
TRBD1 once TRBJ1-1 TRBV5-4 TGTGCCAGCAGCAAGGGACAGATCTGGGGAACTGAAGCTTTCTTT CASSKGQIWGTEAFF
NA NA TRBJ2-5 TRBV7-9 TGTGCCAGCAGCTTGTACCGAGGGGAGACCCAGTACTTC CASSLYRGETQYF
TRBD1 NA TRBJ1-2 TRBV27 TGTGCCAGCAGTTCCTCCAGAATCAGGGGGTACACCTTC CASSSSRIRGYTF
NA NA TRBJ1-1 TRBV29-1 TGCAGAGTATTGAGACAGACTGAAGCTTTATTT CRVLRQTEALF
TRBD1 NA TRBJ1-1 TRBV11-3 TGTGCCAGCAGCCCCTCTCGACAGGGCTTGAACACTGAAGCTTTCTTT CASSPSRQGLNTEAFF
NA NA TRBJ1-6 TRBV7-9 TGTTCCAGCAGCTCCTCAAGGGGAACTTATAATTCACCCCTCCACTTT CSSSSSRGTYNSPLHF
NA NA TRBJ1-1 TRBV6-5 TGTGCCAGCAGTTACGTCGACAGTGAAGCTTTCTTT CASSYVDSEAFF
NA NA TRBJ2-7 TRBV5-1 TGCGCCAGCAGCTTGGCTTCCCTCTCGGGCGAGCAGTACTTC CASSLASLSGEQYF
NA NA TRBJ1-2 TRBV27 TGTGCCAGCAGTTCTTGGGGGGAAAACTATGGCTACACCTTC CASSSWGENYGYTF
NA once TRBJ2-7 TRBV4-3 TGCGCCAGTAGCCAACAGATCAGGGGGGAGAAGGGGGAGCAGTACTTC CASSQQIRGEKGEQYF
TRBD2 NA TRBJ2-2 TRBV6-1 TGTGCCAGCATGGGACTAGTAGGCACCGGGGAGCTGTTTTTT CASMGLVGTGELFF
NA NA TRBJ2-1 TRBV7-7 TGTGCTAGCAGCCCCGGGGTCCGGGAAGCTAACAATGAGCAGTTCTTC CASSPGVREANNEQFF
TRBD1 NA TRBJ1-6 TRBV6-5 TGTGCCAGCGGACAGGGGCCCACCCTCCACTTT CASGQGPTLHF
TRBD1 NA TRBJ1-1 TRBV19 TGTGCCAGTAGGGGGACAGCTACTGAAGCTTTCTTT CASRGTATEAFF
NA NA TRBJ2-2 TRBV5-8 TGTGCCAGCAGCTTGGCAGGGTGGAACACCGGGGAGCTGTTTTTT CASSLAGWNTGELFF
TRBD1 NA TRBJ2-5 TRBV29-1 TGCAGTACCCGACAGGGATCCCAAGAGACCCAGTACTTC CSTRQGSQETQYF
TRBD2 NA TRBJ2-1 TRBV6-5 TGTGCCAGCAGTTCAGCGGGGAGCTCCTACAATGAGCAGTTCTTC CASSSAGSSYNEQFF
TRBD1 NA TRBJ2-7 TRBV6-1 TGTGCCAGCAGGGGACAGGGGGCCGCCTCCTACGAGCAGTACTTC CASRGQGAASYEQYF
NA NA TRBJ2-1 TRBV9 TGTGCCAGCAGCCCCCAGACTAGACTCGATGAGCAGTTCTTC CASSPQTRLDEQFF
TRBD1 NA TRBJ1-2 TRBV6-6 TGTGCCAGCAGCCGTCGGGACAGGGGTGGCGGCTACACCTTC CASSRRDRGGGYTF
TRBD1 NA TRBJ1-4 TRBV18 TGTGCCAGCTCATCTCCAGGGGGCTTTAATGAAAAACTGTTTTTT CASSSPGGFNEKLFF
TRBD1 NA TRBJ2-6 TRBV11-2 TGTGCCAGCAGCGCGGGACAGGTGGTTGGGGCCAACGTCCTGACTTTC CASSAGQVVGANVLTF